The sequence of this T cell receptor (beta chain) was determined in a study of blood T cell repertoires in COVID-19. This clone was seen a handful of times. CDR3 length equals 12 residues. J was trimmed by 12 bases and V by 4 bases; bases with no gene match: 10. Germline V gene sequence: CDR1 SGHKS, CDR2 YYEKEE (reference sequence). In the original workflow: Reference gene primer amplification in the assay estimated nucleated cell counts. The table came from immunoSEQ multiplex PCR; TCRdb's copy has only in-frame clones and leaves some out. For V, J and clone size, that table is used; D and trimming come from the DNA. The profile shows about 59,000 clones, less than 75% of them singletons.

Sample: peripheral blood. This receptor was taken from a woman aged 65 to 85 with acute or convalescent COVID-19. V is TRBV5-5 and J is TRBJ2-7, with TRBD1 matching over 7 bases. CDR3 bases: TGTGCCAGCAGCCGGGACAGCCGGCCCCGGTACTTC. Translating it yields CASSRDSRPRYF.